The rows below give T cell receptor beta chains drawn from one sample of a study of Graves' ophthalmopathy and Graves' hyperthyroidism. TCRdb ran MiXCR on the multiplex PCR reads and lists one entry per CDR3 protein. Found here are roughly 160,000 distinct CDR3 sequences, around two fifths of them singletons; the top ten hold roughly 6%. The sample consisted of peripheral blood. The origin of the receptors is a woman aged 40 to 55 with Graves' ophthalmopathy. CDR3s include the opening cysteine and the closing phenylalanine or tryptophan. A D gene is named only where the DNA matches it firmly. Rows may omit the clone size; those that give it use once, few, many or a size class.

J gene | V gene | clone size | D gene | CDR3 DNA | CDR3 protein
TRBJ1-2 | TRBV6-2/TRBV6-3 | . | TRBD1 | TGTGCCAGCAGTTACGGACAGGGGGGCTATGGCTACACCTTC | CASSYGQGGYGYTF
TRBJ1-1 | TRBV6-1 | . | . | TGTGCCAGCAAGGGCACCCTACTTTCGGAAGCTTTCTTT | CASKGTLLSEAFF
TRBJ2-5 | TRBV28 | few | . | TGTGCCAGTGGCAGAGAGAGGGCCCAGTACTTC | CASGRERAQYF
TRBJ1-1 | TRBV30 | . | . | TGTGCCTGGAGTGTGGGTGCTTTAATGAACACTGAAGCTTTCTTT | CAWSVGALMNTEAFF
TRBJ1-1 | TRBV11-2 | many | . | TGTGCCAGCAGCTCAGTTACGGGACTTGGGAACACTGAAGCTTTCTTT | CASSSVTGLGNTEAFF
TRBJ2-7 | TRBV28 | many | . | TGTGCCACGACAGGAAGCTCCTACGAGCAGTACTTC | CATTGSSYEQYF
TRBJ2-7 | TRBV6-1 | once | . | TGTGCCAGCAGCGGACGCCAGGGTCAAGGCTACGAGCAGTACTTC | CASSGRQGQGYEQYF
TRBJ2-7 | TRBV7-3 | many | TRBD2 | TGTGCCAGCAGCCTAGGACTAGCGGGGCCCTACGAGCAGTACTTC | CASSLGLAGPYEQYF
TRBJ1-1 | TRBV30 | many | TRBD1 | TGTGCCTGGAGTGTTACCGGGACAGTAGCTTTCTTT | CAWSVTGTVAFF
TRBJ1-1 | TRBV7-3 | many | TRBD1 | TGTGCCAGCAGCTTGACAGGGGACACTGAAGCTTTCTTT | CASSLTGDTEAFF
TRBJ2-6 | TRBV11-2 | . | . | TGTGCCAGCAGCTTAGGACCAGGGGTTGGGGCCAACGTCCTGACTTTC | CASSLGPGVGANVLTF
TRBJ2-1 | TRBV11-3 | many | . | TGTGCCAGCAGCTTATCTGAAAGCTCCTACAATGAGCAGTTCTTC | CASSLSESSYNEQFF
TRBJ2-5 | TRBV5-1 | . | . | TGCGCCAGCAGGCGGTCGGGAGCCGAAGAGACCCAGTACTTC | CASRRSGAEETQYF
TRBJ1-2 | TRBV12-3/TRBV12-4 | . | . | TGTGCCAGCAGCTTAATGGCAGGGGTGAAGTACACCTTC | CASSLMAGVKYTF
TRBJ1-5 | TRBV6-1 | many | . | TGTGCCACCGAGGAAGGGCTGAATCAGCCCCAGCATTTT | CATEEGLNQPQHF
TRBJ2-7 | TRBV7-2 | . | TRBD1 | TGTGCCAGCAGCTCGACCCGGACAGGGAATGAGCAGTACTTC | CASSSTRTGNEQYF
TRBJ2-5 | TRBV29-1 | many | . | TGCAGCGCAAAAAGGGGGGCTGTGGAGACCCAGTACTTC | CSAKRGAVETQYF
TRBJ1-2 | TRBV29-1 | many | . | TGCAGCGTTGAAGTCGGGAGTGGGGGAACCTTC | CSVEVGSGGTF
TRBJ2-5 | TRBV20-1 | . | . | TGCAGTGCTAGGGGTATCAGAGAGACCCAGTACTTC | CSARGIRETQYF
TRBJ2-5 | TRBV6-2/TRBV6-3 | . | . | TGTGCCAGCAGTTGGGACCTACAGTCCGGGGAGACCCAGTACTTC | CASSWDLQSGETQYF
TRBJ2-5 | TRBV12-3/TRBV12-4 | . | . | TGTGCCAGCAGACTAAGCCTAAAAGAGACCCAGTACTTC | CASRLSLKETQYF
TRBJ2-2 | TRBV6-2/TRBV6-3 | once | TRBD2 | TGTGCCAGCAGCCCCGGGACTAGGAACACCGGGGAGCTGTTTTTT | CASSPGTRNTGELFF
TRBJ2-2 | TRBV10-3 | many | . | TGTGCCATCCGACCACGGGACCCCGCGAACACCGGGGAGCTGTTTTTT | CAIRPRDPANTGELFF
TRBJ2-7 | TRBV10-3 | . | TRBD1 | TGTGCCATTGGGACAGGAGGGGAGTACGAGCAGTACTTC | CAIGTGGEYEQYF
TRBJ1-5 | TRBV12-3/TRBV12-4 | . | . | TGTGCCAGCAGTTTGGACAGACACAATCAGCCCCAGCATTTT | CASSLDRHNQPQHF
TRBJ1-2 | TRBV28 | many | . | TGTGCCAGCAGTTTCAACAGAGGCTACACCTTC | CASSFNRGYTF
TRBJ2-5 | TRBV12-3/TRBV12-4 | . | TRBD2 | TGTGCCAGCAGTTCCACTAGCGGGAGAGAGACCCAGTACTTC | CASSSTSGRETQYF
TRBJ1-1 | TRBV12-3/TRBV12-4 | few | TRBD1 | TGTGCCAGCAGTCTACGACAGGGGGCCGAAGCTTTCTTT | CASSLRQGAEAFF
TRBJ2-5 | TRBV14 | many | TRBD2 | TGTGCCAGCAGCCAAGATCTAGCGGAAGAGACCCAGTACTTC | CASSQDLAEETQYF
TRBJ1-1 | TRBV12-3/TRBV12-4 | . | . | TGTGCCAGCAGCCCTTGGCGGAGTATGAGCACTGAAGCTTTCTTT | CASSPWRSMSTEAFF
TRBJ1-1 | TRBV12-3/TRBV12-4 | few | . | TGTGCCAGCAGTTTAAGGGCAGGAGTCATGAACACTGAAGCTTTCTTT | CASSLRAGVMNTEAFF
TRBJ2-7 | TRBV6-2/TRBV6-3 | . | . | TGTGCCAGCAGAGTAGGGGTAACGACAGAGTGGCAGTACTTC | CASRVGVTTEWQYF
TRBJ2-7 | TRBV28 | . | . | TGTGCCAGCAGTATTGGGTCCTACGAGCAGTACTTC | CASSIGSYEQYF
TRBJ1-5 | TRBV28 | few | TRBD1 | TGTGCCAGCAGTTTATACCCGACAGGGGGGAATCAGCCCCAGCATTTT | CASSLYPTGGNQPQHF
TRBJ2-7 | TRBV6-2/TRBV6-3 | . | . | TGTGCCAGCAGCCGTCGGCCAGGGAAACCCTACGAGCAGTACTTC | CASSRRPGKPYEQYF
TRBJ1-3 | TRBV6-5 | . | . | TGTGCCAGCAGTTGGCAGAGCTCTGGAAACACCATATATTTT | CASSWQSSGNTIYF
TRBJ2-5 | TRBV27 | . | TRBD1 | TGTGCCAGCAGTTCCCTAGGGACAGTCCAAGAGACCCAGTACTTC | CASSSLGTVQETQYF
TRBJ1-1 | TRBV20-1 | . | . | TGCAGTGCTGAGAACAGGCCCAACACTGAAGCTTTCTTT | CSAENRPNTEAFF
TRBJ1-1 | TRBV12-3/TRBV12-4 | many | TRBD1 | TGTGCCAGCAGCCCACTTAGGGGGCTGATGAACACTGAAGCTTTCTTT | CASSPLRGLMNTEAFF
TRBJ2-1 | TRBV27 | medium-sized | . | TGTGCCAGCAGTTTTGGCCGATACAATGAGCAGTTCTTC | CASSFGRYNEQFF
TRBJ2-7 | TRBV28 | . | TRBD1 | TGTGCCACCGTGCCAGGGGGTTGGGGATCCTACGAGCAGTACTTC | CATVPGGWGSYEQYF
TRBJ2-2 | TRBV9 | many | TRBD2 | TGTGCCAGCAGCGATAGCGGGAGGAAAACCGGGGAGCTGTTTTTT | CASSDSGRKTGELFF
TRBJ1-2 | TRBV28 | . | . | TGTGCCAGCAGGCCAGGACGAAACCCCGCCCACTATGGCTACACCTTC | CASRPGRNPAHYGYTF
TRBJ1-2 | TRBV15 | . | . | TGTGCCACCAGCAGAGGGTCCGGGACCTATGGCTACACCTTC | CATSRGSGTYGYTF
TRBJ2-7 | TRBV20-1 | many | . | TGCAGTGCTAGAGATCCCTCCTCCTACGAGCAGTACTTC | CSARDPSSYEQYF
TRBJ1-1 | TRBV15 | . | . | TGTGCCACCAGCAGAGAAAGAATGAACACTGAAGCTTTCTTT | CATSRERMNTEAFF
TRBJ2-2 | TRBV12-3/TRBV12-4 | . | TRBD1 | TGTGCCAGCAGTTTAGTAGGGGGCCTCACCGGGGAGCTGTTTTTT | CASSLVGGLTGELFF
TRBJ2-7 | TRBV7-2 | many | . | TGTGCCAGCAGTCCTGACTACCGCCCTTCCTACGAGCAGTACTTC | CASSPDYRPSYEQYF
TRBJ2-2 | TRBV18 | few | . | TGTGCCAGCTCACCATGGTTTTCGGCGAACACCGGGGAGCTGTTTTTT | CASSPWFSANTGELFF
TRBJ2-7 | TRBV12-3/TRBV12-4 | . | TRBD1 | TGTGCCAGCAGTCCTAACAGGGGCGGAAGGGACGAGCAGTACTTC | CASSPNRGGRDEQYF
TRBJ2-2 | TRBV3-1 | many | . | TGTGCCAGCAGCCCAATTGTGGGCGGAGGCGGCGGGGAGCTGTTTTTT | CASSPIVGGGGGELFF
TRBJ1-2 | TRBV12-3/TRBV12-4 | many | . | TGTGCCAGCAGTTCCGGGGGAGCGGGAGACTATGGCTACACCTTC | CASSSGGAGDYGYTF